These 29 T cell receptor beta chains came from one sample sequenced in a study of shared clonotypes between healthy human individuals. The assay was immunoSEQ multiplex PCR, and TCRdb's table has in-frame clones only and misses some. Of hundreds of thousands of clones listed, 74% are singletons. Source material: memory CD4+ T cells sorted from blood. Subset reported: CD45RA-negative fraction. Receptors originate from a woman aged 25-40 years in good health.

The chain recombines TRBV28 with TRBJ1-5, with D perhaps matching TRBD1 (6 bases). The germline V gene encodes CDR1 MDHEN and CDR2 SYDVKM. Trimming shortened V by 6 bases and J by 6 bases, and 15 bases separated the two germline ends. The CDR3 covers 14 residues. CDR3 sequence: CASSPGQSPQPQHF. In DNA form, the CDR3 reads TGTGCCAGCAGCCCAGGACAGTCCCCTCAGCCCCAGCATTTT.

The CDR3 nucleotides are TGTGCCAGCAGCTCGACTACATCGAAATCAGATACGCAGTATTTT. Translating gives CASSSTTSKSDTQYF. The chain recombines TRBV11-2 with TRBJ2-3, with a weak D call TRBD2 (5 bases). From germline, CDR1 is SGHAT and CDR2 FQNNGV. The length of the CDR3 is 15 residues. Between the trimmed V and J ends, which lost 4 bases and 4 bases, there was a span of 15 bases.

The rearrangement uses TRBV5-5 and TRBJ2-2; D is perhaps TRBD1 or TRBD2 (5 bases each). The CDR3 extends over 15 amino acids. Germline V gene sequence: CDR1 SGHKS, CDR2 YYEKEE (reference sequence). The V end lost 5 bases, the J end lost 7 bases, and 18 bases lay between the germline ends. The CDR3 sequence: CASRSLEGIGGELFF. CDR3 DNA: TGTGCCAGCAGATCGTTAGAGGGGATTGGCGGGGAGCTGTTTTTT.

This chain joins TRBV27 and TRBJ1-2; 9 bases agree with TRBD1. After removal of 5 bases from V and 4 bases from J, the junction contained 14 bases not matched to a gene. The CDR3 totals 17 residues. Germline CDR1 reads MNHEY; CDR2 reads SMNVEV (reference sequence). The CDR3 DNA is TGTGCCAGCAGTATGACACCGACAGGGGGGCTCTTCTATGGCTACACCTTC. The encoded protein is CASSMTPTGGLFYGYTF.

The genes are TRBV6-5 and TRBJ2-3; tentative D call: TRBD2 (7 bases). The germline V gene encodes CDR1 MNHEY and CDR2 SVGAGI. This CDR3 has 12 amino acids. Trimming pared 5 bases from V and 9 bases from J, leaving 12 bases between. The CDR3 here is CASSLEGGTQYF. CDR3 nucleotide sequence: TGTGCCAGCAGTCTAGAGGGGGGGACGCAGTATTTT.

The V call is TRBV28, the J call TRBJ2-1; TRBD2 aligns across 8 bases. With 3 bases clipped from V and 5 bases from J, the junction kept 9 bases outside the gene matches. Germline loops: CDR1 MDHEN, CDR2 SYDVKM. The CDR3 loop spans 16 amino acids. As DNA, the CDR3 is TGTGCCAGCAGTTTCCCCCGGAGCGGGAGCGACAATGAGCAGTTCTTC. Amino acid sequence: CASSFPRSGSDNEQFF.

This chain joins TRBV19 and TRBJ1-5, with TRBD1 identical over 8 bases. After removal of 7 bases from V and 10 bases from J, the junction contained 18 bases not matched to a gene. The germline V gene has CDR1 LNHDA and CDR2 SQIVND (reference sequence). The CDR3 extends over 16 amino acids. This CDR3 is CASKGPREGQGSPQHF. The CDR3 DNA reads as TGTGCCAGTAAAGGTCCGAGGGAAGGACAGGGATCACCCCAGCATTTT.

This chain connects TRBV28 to TRBJ2-7; 7 bases are shared with TRBD2. Losses at the gene ends were 4 bases for V and 4 bases for J; bases not matched to a gene: 13. CDR3 length: 16 amino acids. Germline CDR1 MDHEN, CDR2 SYDVKM. The CDR3 reads CASSSPGGSFSYEQYF. Written as DNA, the CDR3 is TGTGCCAGCAGTTCCCCGGGCGGGAGTTTCTCTTACGAGCAGTACTTC.

The chain joins TRBV6-1 to TRBJ1-2; a weak D match, TRBD1 (6 bases). CDR3 length equals 14 residues. V was trimmed by 4 bases and J by 7 bases, leaving 16 bases between them. Germline V CDR1 and CDR2: MNHNS, SASEGT. CDR3 DNA sequence: TGTGCCAGCAGTGTACCGCTGATCAGGGGTGGCTACACCTTC. Its translation: CASSVPLIRGGYTF.

J is TRBJ2-1 and V is TRBV5-1, with D possibly TRBD1 on 5 matching bases. The V end was cut by 2 bases, the J end by 4 bases, with 13 bases between. Germline V gene data show CDR1 as SGHRS and CDR2 as YFSETQ. The CDR3 is 15 residues long. Here the CDR3 DNA reads TGCGCCAGCAGCTTCACGACCGCAGGGTACAATGAGCAGTTCTTC. Its protein product is CASSFTTAGYNEQFF.

At least ten counts were recorded for this clone. The chain links TRBV25-1 to TRBJ1-4, with D maybe TRBD1 (5 bases). There are 15 residues in the CDR3. Germline V CDR1 and CDR2: MGHDK, SYGVNS. Trimming left V 4 bases short and J 1 base short, with 10 bases between. The CDR3 sequence is CASSAPGRTNEKLFF. The CDR3 bases are TGTGCCAGCAGTGCTCCGGGGCGAACTAATGAAAAACTGTTTTTT.

The chain links TRBV27 to TRBJ2-1; D not certain. Trimming shortened V by 8 bases and J by 3 bases, and 2 bases separated the two germline ends. The CDR3 totals 10 residues. Germline V gene lookup returns CDR1 MNHEY and CDR2 SMNVEV (reference sequence). The CDR3 region is CASDYNEQFF. The CDR3 DNA follows: TGTGCCAGCGACTACAATGAGCAGTTCTTC.

This clone has only a few counts. The CDR3 DNA reads TGCGCCAGCAGCTTGGCGCAGGGGACGGGCACAGATACGCAGTATTTT. Amino acid sequence: CASSLAQGTGTDTQYF. The chain couples TRBV5-1 to TRBJ2-3, with D maybe TRBD1 (6 bases). This CDR3 has 16 amino acids. The V gene's germline CDR1 is SGHRS and CDR2 YFSETQ. Between the trimmed V and J ends, which lost 0 bases and 1 base, there was a span of 12 bases. Complete variable domain (other parts from reference TRBV5-1 and TRBJ2-3): KAGVTQTPRYLIKTRGQQVTLSCSPISGHRSVSWYQQTPGQGLQFLFEYFSETQRNKGNFPGRFSGRQFSNSRSEMNVSTLELGDSALYLCASSLAQGTGTDTQYFGPGTRLTVL.

The chain has TRBV18 and TRBJ1-1; the match to TRBD1 covers 9 bases. The junction had 12 bases not matched to a gene; V was cut back by 6 bases and J by 7 bases. Germline V gene sequence: CDR1 KGHSH, CDR2 LQKENI. CDR3 size: 15 residues. Here the CDR3 reads CASSISGTGYHEAFF. The DNA for the CDR3 is TGTGCCAGCTCGATCTCAGGGACAGGGTATCATGAAGCTTTCTTT. The entire variable domain, with the rest obtained from reference TRBV18 and TRBJ1-1, is as follows: NAGVMQNPRHLVRRRGQEARLRCSPMKGHSHVYWYRQLPEEGLKFMVYLQKENIIDESGMPKERFSAEFPKEGPSILRIQQVVRGDSAAYFCASSISGTGYHEAFFGQGTRLTVV.

This rearrangement joins TRBV19 to TRBJ2-7, with 11 positions matching TRBD2. Germline lookup yields CDR1 LNHDA and CDR2 SQIVND (reference sequence). V shed 6 bases and J 6 bases; nucleotides not matched to a gene: 16. The CDR3 covers 17 residues. DNA for the CDR3: TGTGCCAGTAGCCGAGAGACTAGCGGGGCGAGAGGGGGCGAGCAGTACTTC. Translated, it gives CASSRETSGARGGEQYF.

This clone was picked up a small number of times. CDR3 coding DNA: TGTGCCACCAGCTCTCGACGGGAAGAGACCCAGTACTTC. Its protein product is CATSSRREETQYF. The chain has TRBV15 and TRBJ2-5; D gene ambiguous. The CDR3 is made up of 13 amino acids. CDR1 is LNHNV, CDR2 YYDKDF, per germline (reference sequence). V lost 5 bases to trimming and J lost 3 bases, with 10 bases between them.

This clone was found a few times. The chain carries TRBV11-2 and TRBJ1-1; D perhaps matches TRBD1 (6 bases). This CDR3 has 13 residues. Germline CDR1 and CDR2: SGHAT and FQNNGV. The ends were cut back, 5 bases at V and 5 bases at J, with 12 bases in the middle. CDR3 residues: CASSTGFVTEAFF. The CDR3 coding sequence is TGTGCCAGCAGCACAGGGTTTGTGACTGAAGCTTTCTTT. Complete variable domain (other parts from reference TRBV11-2 and TRBJ1-1): EAGVAQSPRYKIIEKRQSVAFWCNPISGHATLYWYQQILGQGPKLLIQFQNNGVVDDSQLPKDRFSAERLKGVDSTLKIQPAKLEDSAVYLCASSTGFVTEAFFGQGTRLTVV.

The chain links TRBV2 to TRBJ2-3; 13 nucleotides align to TRBD2. V gave up 6 bases and J gave up 4 bases; unmatched junction bases: 4. Germline lookup yields CDR1 SNHLY and CDR2 FYNNEI. The CDR3 loop spans 15 amino acids. In DNA form, the CDR3 reads TGTGCCAGCAGCCAGGGACTAGCGGGGTCAGATACGCAGTATTTT. It translates to CASSQGLAGSDTQYF. Complete variable domain (other parts from reference TRBV2 and TRBJ2-3): EPEVTQTPSHQVTQMGQEVILRCVPISNHLYFYWYRQILGQKVEFLVSFYNNEISEKSEIFDDQFSVERPDGSNFTLKIRSTKLEDSAMYFCASSQGLAGSDTQYFGPGTRLTVL.

The chain employs TRBV19 and TRBJ2-1, with 15 bases lining up with TRBD2. Germline CDR1 LNHDA, CDR2 SQIVND (reference sequence). Losses at the gene ends were 5 bases for V and 9 bases for J; bases not matched to a gene: 5. The CDR3 has 15 amino acids. The CDR3 loop is CASSAGLAGGSEQFF. CDR3 DNA sequence: TGTGCCAGTAGTGCGGGACTAGCGGGAGGTAGTGAGCAGTTCTTC.

The chain recombines TRBV5-1 with TRBJ1-2; 7 bases agree with TRBD1. Germline V gene lookup returns CDR1 SGHRS and CDR2 YFSETQ. J gave up 6 bases and V 0 bases, and 8 bases lay outside the gene matches. The CDR3 consists of 15 residues. The CDR3, as DNA: TGCGCCAGCAGCTTGGCGGAGACAGGGAACGATGGCTACACCTTC. Translated: CASSLAETGNDGYTF.

The chain joins TRBV4-1 to TRBJ1-2; no clear D. V lost 3 bases, J lost 8 bases, and 13 bases lay in between. From germline, CDR1 is MGHRA and CDR2 YSYEKL. The CDR3 sequence is 13 residues long. CDR3 nucleotides: TGCGCCAGCAGCCACCTGGGGTCCGGCGGCTACACCTTC. As protein: CASSHLGSGGYTF.

The chain has TRBV4-1 and TRBJ2-1; 11 bases map to TRBD2. Per the germline V gene, CDR1 is MGHRA and CDR2 is YSYEKL. V shed 4 bases and J 0 bases; nucleotides not matched to a gene: 8. The CDR3 totals 18 residues. The CDR3 here is CASSRLPGTSGSYNEQFF. For the CDR3, the DNA is TGCGCCAGCAGCCGATTACCCGGGACTAGCGGCTCCTACAATGAGCAGTTCTTC.

The chain is built from TRBV10-2 and TRBJ2-1, with D possibly being TRBD1 (6 bases). V lost 2 bases to trimming and J lost 14 bases, with 13 bases between them. The germline CDR1 and CDR2 sequences are WSHSY and SAAADI. The CDR3 runs to 12 residues. The CDR3 coding sequence is TGCGCCAGCAGTGAGGACAGGAGGTCGGAGTTCTTC. Residues: CASSEDRRSEFF.

Concerning this clone: The identical CDR3 is also encoded by other nucleotide sequences in the sample. The rearrangement links TRBV11-2 to TRBJ2-7, with 8 bases that match TRBD1. Trimming cost V 5 bases and J 2 bases; bases outside gene matches: 5. The length of the CDR3 is 14 residues. Looked up from germline, CDR1 is SGHAT and CDR2 is FQNNGV. CDR3 loop: CASSNDRGPYEQYF. The DNA of the CDR3 is TGTGCCAGCAGCAACGACAGGGGACCCTACGAGCAGTACTTC. Complete variable domain (other parts from reference TRBV11-2 and TRBJ2-7): EAGVAQSPRYKIIEKRQSVAFWCNPISGHATLYWYQQILGQGPKLLIQFQNNGVVDDSQLPKDRFSAERLKGVDSTLKIQPAKLEDSAVYLCASSNDRGPYEQYFGPGTRLTVT.

This clone has only a few counts. The chain links TRBV27 to TRBJ1-2; D not resolved. The CDR3 runs to 14 residues. V lost 4 bases and J 0 bases, leaving 9 bases between the germline ends. Germline CDR1 MNHEY, CDR2 SMNVEV (reference sequence). The CDR3 DNA is TGTGCCAGCAGTTCTCTCAGAGCTAACTATGGCTACACCTTC. Encoded protein: CASSSLRANYGYTF.

CDR3: CASSQLAGAGNEQYF. CDR3 DNA sequence: TGTGCCAGTAGCCAGCTAGCGGGAGCTGGCAACGAGCAGTACTTC. This sequence joins TRBV19 and TRBJ2-7; 10 bases are a match to TRBD2. The germline V gene has CDR1 LNHDA and CDR2 SQIVND (reference sequence). The CDR3 loop spans 15 amino acids. Germline trimming cut 6 bases from V and 5 bases from J; bases unmatched to any gene: 10.

CDR3 DNA: TGCAGTGCGATGGGGATTAGGGAGCTGTTTTTT. It codes for CSAMGIRELFF. The J gene is TRBJ2-2, the V gene TRBV20-1; no reliable D call. The CDR3 contains 11 residues. Germline V gene sequence: CDR1 DFQATT, CDR2 SNEGSKA (reference sequence). Trimming took off 6 bases at V and 9 bases at J, with 11 bases between the two ends.

This chain connects TRBV29-1 to TRBJ2-7; no firm D call. The CDR3 is 12 amino acids. V lost 7 bases to trimming and J lost 2 bases, with 12 bases between them. Germline V lookup: CDR1 SQVTM, CDR2 ANQGSEA. The chain's CDR3 is CSAASEPYEQYF. CDR3 coding DNA: TGCAGCGCCGCCAGCGAGCCCTACGAGCAGTACTTC.

This clone was found many times. V is TRBV11-3 and J is TRBJ1-5; TRBD1 might be the D (5 bases). The CDR3 consists of 14 residues. Trimming shortened V by 0 bases and J by 12 bases, and 15 bases separated the two germline ends. Germline V CDR1 and CDR2: SGHNT, YENEEA. CDR3 amino acids: CASSLEWGGRGQHF. CDR3 DNA sequence: TGTGCCAGCAGCTTAGAATGGGGAGGAAGGGGCCAGCATTTT. Variable domain in full (rest from reference TRBV11-3 and TRBJ1-5): EAGVVQSPRYKIIEKKQPVAFWCNPISGHNTLYWYLQNLGQGPELLIRYENEEAVDDSQLPKDRFSAERLKGVDSTLKIQPAELGDSAVYLCASSLEWGGRGQHFGDGTRLSIL.